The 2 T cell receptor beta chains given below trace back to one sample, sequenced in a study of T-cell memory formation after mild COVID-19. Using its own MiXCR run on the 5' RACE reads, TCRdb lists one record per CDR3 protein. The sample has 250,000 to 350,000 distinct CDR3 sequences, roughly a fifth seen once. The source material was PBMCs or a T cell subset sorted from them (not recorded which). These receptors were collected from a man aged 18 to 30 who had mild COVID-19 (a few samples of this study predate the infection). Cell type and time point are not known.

This chain's CDR3 is CASSLPGTGNQPQHF. DNA of the CDR3: TGTGCCAGCAGCTTGCCGGGGACGGGCAATCAGCCCCAGCATTTT. The V call is TRBV12-3 or TRBV12-4, the J call TRBJ1-5; TRBD1 might be the D (5 bases). The CDR3 covers 15 residues. V was trimmed by 6 bases and J by 2 bases, leaving 14 bases between them.

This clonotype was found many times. The CDR3, as DNA: TGTGCCAGCAGCTCCAGGGTTACCGGGGAGCTGTTTTTT. It codes for CASSSRVTGELFF. The chain recombines TRBV5-8 with TRBJ2-2; possibly TRBD1 for D (5 bases). The CDR3 runs to 13 residues. Germline V gene lookup returns CDR1 SGHTS and CDR2 YDEGEE. Between the trimmed V and J ends, which lost 3 bases and 5 bases, there was a span of 8 bases.